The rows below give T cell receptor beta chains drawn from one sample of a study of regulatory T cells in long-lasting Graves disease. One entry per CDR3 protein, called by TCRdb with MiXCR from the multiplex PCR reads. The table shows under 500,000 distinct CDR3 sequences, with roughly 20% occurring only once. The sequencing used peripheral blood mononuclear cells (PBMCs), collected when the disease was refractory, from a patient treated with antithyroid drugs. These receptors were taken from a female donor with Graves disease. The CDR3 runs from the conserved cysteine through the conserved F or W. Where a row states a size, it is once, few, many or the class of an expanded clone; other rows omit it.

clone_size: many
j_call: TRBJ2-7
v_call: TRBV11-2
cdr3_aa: CASSVDRAADEQYF

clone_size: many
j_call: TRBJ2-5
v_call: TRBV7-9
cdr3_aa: CASSWGQETQYF

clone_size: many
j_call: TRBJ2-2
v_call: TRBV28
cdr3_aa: CASSYPLGQDNTGELFF

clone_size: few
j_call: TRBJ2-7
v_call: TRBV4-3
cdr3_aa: CASSQDAHEQYF

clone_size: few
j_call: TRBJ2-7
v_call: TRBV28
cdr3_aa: CASRWTGGSYEQYF

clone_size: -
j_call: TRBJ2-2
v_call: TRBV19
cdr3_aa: CASSSQGLAGELFF

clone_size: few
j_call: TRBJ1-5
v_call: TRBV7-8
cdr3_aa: CASSLQPGRGHTVEF

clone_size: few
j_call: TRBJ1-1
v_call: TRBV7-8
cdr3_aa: CASSFTPKATEAFF

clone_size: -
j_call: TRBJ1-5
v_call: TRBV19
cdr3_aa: CASSGVWQPQHF

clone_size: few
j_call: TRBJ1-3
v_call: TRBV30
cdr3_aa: CAWSVRGGSGNTIYF

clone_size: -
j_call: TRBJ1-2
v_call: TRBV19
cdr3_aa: CASSTGTVYGYTF

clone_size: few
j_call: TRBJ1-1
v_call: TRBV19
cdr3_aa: CASSSGARKTEAFF

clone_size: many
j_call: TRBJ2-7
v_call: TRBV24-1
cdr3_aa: CATRRGPLNYEQYF

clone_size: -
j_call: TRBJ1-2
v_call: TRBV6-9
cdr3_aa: CASSYSQPLYGYTF

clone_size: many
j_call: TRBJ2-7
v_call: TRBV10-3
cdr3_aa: CAISDKGKTGQQYF

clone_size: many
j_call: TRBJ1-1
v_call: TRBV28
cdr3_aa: CASSPLTSNTEAFF

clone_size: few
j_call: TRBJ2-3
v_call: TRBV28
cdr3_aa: CASSLSPARTATVKTDTQYF

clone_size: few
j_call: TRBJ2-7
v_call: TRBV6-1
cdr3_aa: CASSPTRSSYEQYF

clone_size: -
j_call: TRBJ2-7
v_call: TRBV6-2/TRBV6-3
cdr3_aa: CASGTVGSYEQYF

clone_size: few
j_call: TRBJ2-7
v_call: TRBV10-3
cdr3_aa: CAAGGGGGVYEQYF

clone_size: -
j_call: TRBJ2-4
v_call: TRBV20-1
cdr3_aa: CSVSPTTGLKNIQYF

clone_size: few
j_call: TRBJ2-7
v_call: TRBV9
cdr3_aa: CASSGGLAGEYEQYF

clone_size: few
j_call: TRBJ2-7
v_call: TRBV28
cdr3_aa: CASGWAYEQYF

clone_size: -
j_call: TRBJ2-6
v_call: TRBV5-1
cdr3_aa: CASSGGGLGALSGANVLTF

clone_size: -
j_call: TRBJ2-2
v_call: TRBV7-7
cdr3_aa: CASSQGYAGELFF

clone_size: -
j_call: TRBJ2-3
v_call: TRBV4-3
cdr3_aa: CASSQTGTDTDTQYF

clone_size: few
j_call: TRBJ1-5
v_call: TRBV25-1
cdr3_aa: CASKGDERNQPQHF

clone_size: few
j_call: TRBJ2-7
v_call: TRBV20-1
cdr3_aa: CSASRDSAFVEQYF

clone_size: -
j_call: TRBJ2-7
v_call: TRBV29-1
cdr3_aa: CSVTLRDRTSYEQYF

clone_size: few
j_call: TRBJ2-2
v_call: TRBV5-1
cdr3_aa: CASNSGLIGELFF

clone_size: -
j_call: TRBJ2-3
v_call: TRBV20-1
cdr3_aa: CSARGGLAEITDTQYF

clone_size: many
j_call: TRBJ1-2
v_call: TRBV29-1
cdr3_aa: CSVGGGQGAGYTF

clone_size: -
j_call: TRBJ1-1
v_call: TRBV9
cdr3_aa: CASSVLGGEAFF

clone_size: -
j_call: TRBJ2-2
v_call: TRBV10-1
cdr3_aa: CASKGQGAGELFF

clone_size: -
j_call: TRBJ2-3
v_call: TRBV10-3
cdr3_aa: CAIASRGPADTQYF

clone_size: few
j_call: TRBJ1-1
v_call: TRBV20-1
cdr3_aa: CSWATMTGGTEAFF

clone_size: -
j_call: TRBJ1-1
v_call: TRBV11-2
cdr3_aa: CASSLDVVRINTEAFF

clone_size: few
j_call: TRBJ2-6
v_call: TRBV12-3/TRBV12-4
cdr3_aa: CASRQGLRGANVLTF

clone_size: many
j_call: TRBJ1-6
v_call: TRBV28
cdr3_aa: CASSHGGTVSSYNSPLHF

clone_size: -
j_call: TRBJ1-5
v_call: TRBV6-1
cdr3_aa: CASSKLDNQPQHF

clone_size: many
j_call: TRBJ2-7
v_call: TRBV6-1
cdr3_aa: CASSEGDSNYEQYF

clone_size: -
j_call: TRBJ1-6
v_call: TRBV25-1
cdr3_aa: CASSEIRETDYYNSPLHF

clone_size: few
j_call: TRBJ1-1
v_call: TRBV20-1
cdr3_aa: CSAREGVGLFAFF

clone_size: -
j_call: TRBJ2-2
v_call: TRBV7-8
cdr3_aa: CASRHAGTANTGELFF

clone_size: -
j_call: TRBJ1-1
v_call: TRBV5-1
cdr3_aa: CASSRGPVDTEAFF